These 13 T cell receptor beta chains came from one sample sequenced in a study of Ad26.COV2.S vaccination and SARS-CoV-2 variants. Treatment denoted: over 15 received Ad26.COV2.S at low or high dose, single or two shots; about 5 received placebo; per-sample allocation not given. All samples were drawn on day 63, counting from the first vaccine or placebo injection. The data were produced by immunoSEQ multiplex PCR, yet TCRdb's version contains in-frame clones alone and is incomplete. Of 400,000 to 450,000 clones listed, less than 95% are singletons. The sequencing used peripheral blood, collected in a trial of Ad26.COV2.S vaccine versus placebo. These receptors all stem from a person between 18 and 65 years old who received the Ad26.COV2.S COVID-19 vaccine or a placebo.

For this clone: Within the sample, other DNA sequences also encode this same CDR3. The chain carries TRBV5-1 and TRBJ2-7; 8 nucleotides line up with TRBD1. Germline loops: CDR1 SGHRS, CDR2 YFSETQ. The CDR3 runs to 14 residues. Trimming cost V 0 bases and J 3 bases; bases outside gene matches: 2. Here the CDR3 reads CASSLDGQGYEQYF. The DNA of the CDR3 is TGCGCCAGCAGCTTGGATGGACAGGGCTACGAGCAGTACTTC.

The chain recombines TRBV28 with TRBJ1-2; possibly TRBD1 for D (6 bases). V lost 6 bases and J 3 bases, leaving 14 bases between the germline ends. Germline V gene sequence: CDR1 MDHEN, CDR2 SYDVKM. The CDR3 totals 14 residues. In DNA form, the CDR3 reads TGTGCCAGCAGGATACAGGGAGGGGACTATGGCTACACCTTC. The encoded protein is CASRIQGGDYGYTF.

The chain is built from TRBV24-1 and TRBJ1-2; the match to TRBD1 covers 8 bases. Looked up from germline, CDR1 is KGHDR and CDR2 is SFDVKD. The length of the CDR3 is 13 residues. J gave up 6 bases and V 3 bases, and 2 bases lay outside the gene matches. CDR3: CATSDPTGDGYTF. DNA for the CDR3: TGTGCCACCAGTGATCCGACAGGGGATGGCTACACCTTC.

This chain uses TRBV7-9 with TRBJ2-7; D may be TRBD1 (6 bases). The CDR3 runs to 13 residues. CDR1 SEHNR and CDR2 FQNEAQ come from the germline V gene (reference sequence). The V and J ends lost 4 bases and 1 base respectively, with 8 bases between them. CDR3 residues: CASSSTGSYEQYF. The DNA for the CDR3 is TGTGCCAGCAGCTCAACAGGGTCCTACGAGCAGTACTTC.

The V and J genes are TRBV6-6 and TRBJ1-4; tentatively, D is TRBD1 (5 bases). V lost 4 bases and J 4 bases, leaving 13 bases between the germline ends. There are 15 residues in the CDR3. Germline V gene sequence: CDR1 MNHNY, CDR2 SVGAGI (reference sequence). The DNA for the CDR3 is TGTGCCAGCAGTTCTGAGGGGTGGGATAATGAAAAACTGTTTTTT. Protein: CASSSEGWDNEKLFF.

The rearrangement links TRBV10-3 to TRBJ1-2; TRBD1 matches 8 bases. CDR1 ENHRY and CDR2 SYGVKD come from the germline V gene. The CDR3 loop spans 15 amino acids. Trimming at V came to 7 bases and at J to 1 base, leaving 8 bases not matched to a gene. The CDR3 here is CAIKGGQGGNYGYTF. The CDR3 DNA reads as TGTGCCATCAAAGGAGGACAGGGAGGTAACTATGGCTACACCTTC.

CDR3 in DNA: TGTGCCAGCAGTTTAGCCAGGGAATACACTGAAGCTTTCTTT. Translation: CASSLAREYTEAFF. This chain uses TRBV6-2 or TRBV6-3 with TRBJ1-1; weak D call: TRBD1 (5 bases). CDR1 and CDR2 from the germline V gene are MNHEY and SVGEGT. CDR3 length: 14 amino acids. V was pared by 4 bases and J by 3 bases, with 12 bases between.

This clone was recorded a few times. The chain carries TRBV7-2 and TRBJ1-6; 9 bases map to TRBD1. Trimming removed 1 base from V and 5 bases from J; junction bases left unmatched: 6. In germline, CDR1 is SGHTA, CDR2 FQGNSA. The CDR3 totals 17 residues. CDR3 amino acids: CASSLDTGGANNSPLHF. As DNA, the CDR3 is TGTGCCAGCAGCTTAGACACAGGGGGCGCAAATAATTCACCCCTCCACTTT. The complete variable domain, with remaining parts taken from reference TRBV7-2 and TRBJ1-6, reads GAGVSQSPSNKVTEKGKDVELRCDPISGHTALYWYRQSLGQGLEFLIYFQGNSAPDKSGLPSDRFSAERTGGSVSTLTIQRTQQEDSAVYLCASSLDTGGANNSPLHFGNGTRLTVT.

Notes on this clone: Other nucleotide sequences from this sample produce the same CDR3. The chain joins TRBV25-1 to TRBJ2-7; 11 positions match TRBD1. This CDR3 contains 13 residues. The germline gives CDR1 MGHDK, CDR2 SYGVNS. V was clipped by 9 bases and J by 4 bases; unmatched bases: 5. The CDR3 here is CASSGTGGYEQYF. CDR3 coding DNA: TGTGCCAGTTCCGGGACAGGGGGATACGAGCAGTACTTC.

This sequence joins TRBV30 and TRBJ2-5; D remains unclear. V was shortened by 3 bases and J by 5 bases, with 7 bases between the two germline ends. The CDR3 has 11 residues. The germline V gene encodes CDR1 GTSNPN and CDR2 SVGIG (reference sequence). In DNA form, the CDR3 reads TGTGCCTGGAGGCCGAGGGAGACCCAGTACTTC. It specifies CAWRPRETQYF.

The gene calls are TRBV3-1 (or the pseudogene TRBV3-2) and TRBJ2-7; D gene ambiguous. This CDR3 region has 10 residues. Trimming took 8 bases from V and 2 from J, leaving 4 bases between them. Germline-derived CDR1 and CDR2 are LGHDT and YNNKEL (reference sequence). This CDR3 reads CASGTYEQYF. CDR3 DNA: TGTGCCAGCGGGACCTACGAGCAGTACTTC.

The rearrangement links TRBV5-5 to TRBJ1-4; TRBD1 agrees at 9 bases. The CDR3 extends over 15 amino acids. Losses at the gene ends were 3 bases for V and 7 bases for J; bases not matched to a gene: 7. Germline CDR1 reads SGHKS; CDR2 reads YYEKEE (reference sequence). The CDR3 sequence is CASSSIGTGSEKLFF. The CDR3 coding sequence is TGTGCCAGCAGCTCAATTGGGACAGGGAGTGAAAAACTGTTTTTT.

V usage is TRBV7-9 and J usage is TRBJ1-3; 10 bases agree with TRBD1. Germline loops: CDR1 SEHNR, CDR2 FQNEAQ (reference sequence). The J segment lost 3 bases and the V segment lost 5 bases, leaving 4 bases of the junction unmatched. The CDR3 is made up of 15 amino acids. The CDR3 sequence is CASSPGTGVGNTIYF. CDR3 nucleotide sequence: TGTGCCAGCAGCCCAGGGACAGGGGTTGGAAACACCATATATTTT. The complete variable domain, with remaining parts taken from reference TRBV7-9 and TRBJ1-3, reads DTGVSQNPRHKITKRGQNVTFRCDPISEHNRLYWYRQTLGQGPEFLTYFQNEAQLEKSRLLSDRFSAERPKGSFSTLEIQRTEQGDSAMYLCASSPGTGVGNTIYFGEGSWLTVV.